The present T cell receptor (beta chain) was sequenced within a study of CD8 T cells in Susac syndrome. This CDR3 is built from 14 residues. Germline V lookup: CDR1 SGHRS, CDR2 YFSETQ. V lost 3 bases and J lost 9; bases outside the gene matches: 6. RNA was extracted with the RNeasy kit, and a quantity of about 0.45 to 1 ug was reverse transcribed using random hexamers. An immunoSEQ multiplex PCR amplified TCR beta CDR3 over 54 Vbeta and 13 Jbeta. In TCRdb, the immunoSEQ multiplex PCR reads were re-called with MiXCR into one record per CDR3 protein. The table shows some 120,000 distinct CDR3 sequences, with nearly 95% occurring only once.

The sequence was collected from a human donor in good health. The chain has TRBV5-1 and TRBJ2-1, with 10 bases that match TRBD2. The sample comprised CD4+ T cells from PBMCs. CDR3: CASSYLAGEGEQFF. The CDR3 DNA reads TGCGCCAGCAGCTATCTAGCGGGAGAAGGTGAGCAGTTCTTC.